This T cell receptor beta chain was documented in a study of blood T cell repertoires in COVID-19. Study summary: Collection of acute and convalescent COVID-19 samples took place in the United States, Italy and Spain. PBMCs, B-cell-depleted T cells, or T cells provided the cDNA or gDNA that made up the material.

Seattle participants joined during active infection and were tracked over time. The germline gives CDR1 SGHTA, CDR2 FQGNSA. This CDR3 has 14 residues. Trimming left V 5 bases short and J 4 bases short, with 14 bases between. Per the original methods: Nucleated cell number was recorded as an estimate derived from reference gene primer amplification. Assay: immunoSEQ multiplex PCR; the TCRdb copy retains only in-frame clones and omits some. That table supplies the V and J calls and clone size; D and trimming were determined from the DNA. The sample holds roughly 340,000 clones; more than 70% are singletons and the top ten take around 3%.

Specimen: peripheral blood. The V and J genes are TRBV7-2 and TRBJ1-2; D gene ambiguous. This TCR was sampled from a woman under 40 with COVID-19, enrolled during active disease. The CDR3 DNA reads TGTGCCAGCAGCGTCGCCGGGGAATTCTATGGCTACACCTTC. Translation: CASSVAGEFYGYTF.